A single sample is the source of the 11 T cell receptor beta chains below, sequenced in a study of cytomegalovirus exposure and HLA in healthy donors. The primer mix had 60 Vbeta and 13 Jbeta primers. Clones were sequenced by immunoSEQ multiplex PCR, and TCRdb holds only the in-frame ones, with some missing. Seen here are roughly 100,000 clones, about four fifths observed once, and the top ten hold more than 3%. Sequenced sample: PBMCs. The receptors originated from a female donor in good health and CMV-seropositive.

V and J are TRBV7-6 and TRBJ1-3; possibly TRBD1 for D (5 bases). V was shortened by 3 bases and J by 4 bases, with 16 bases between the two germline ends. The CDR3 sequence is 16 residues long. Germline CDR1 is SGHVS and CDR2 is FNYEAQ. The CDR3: CASSFLQAIDGNTIYF. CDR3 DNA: TGTGCCAGCAGCTTTTTACAGGCGATCGACGGAAACACCATATATTTT.

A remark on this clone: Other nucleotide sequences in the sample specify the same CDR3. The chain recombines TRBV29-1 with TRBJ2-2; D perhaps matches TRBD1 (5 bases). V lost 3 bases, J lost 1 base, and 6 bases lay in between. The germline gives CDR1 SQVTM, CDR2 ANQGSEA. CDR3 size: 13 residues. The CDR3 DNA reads TGCAGCGTTGATACAGGGAACACCGGGGAGCTGTTTTTT. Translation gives CSVDTGNTGELFF.

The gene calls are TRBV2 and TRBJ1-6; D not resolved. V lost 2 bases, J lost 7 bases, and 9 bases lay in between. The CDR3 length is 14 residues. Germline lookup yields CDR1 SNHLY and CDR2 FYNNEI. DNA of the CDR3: TGTGCCAGCAGTGAAAGGGAGGCCAATTCACCCCTCCACTTT. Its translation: CASSEREANSPLHF.

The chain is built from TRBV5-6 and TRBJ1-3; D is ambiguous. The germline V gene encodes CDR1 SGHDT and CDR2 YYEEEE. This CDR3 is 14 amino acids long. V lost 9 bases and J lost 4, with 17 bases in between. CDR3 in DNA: TGTGCCACCCAGCTGGGAGGGCAGGGAAACACCATATATTTT. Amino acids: CATQLGGQGNTIYF. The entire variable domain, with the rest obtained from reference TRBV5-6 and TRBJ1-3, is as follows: DAGVTQSPTHLIKTRGQQVTLRCSPKSGHDTVSWYQQALGQGPQFIFQYYEEEERQRGNFPDRFSGHQFPNYSSELNVNALLLGDSALYLCATQLGGQGNTIYFGEGSWLTVV.

This CDR3 reads CASSNGGGELFF. For the CDR3, the DNA is TGTGCCAGCAGCAACGGGGGTGGGGAGCTGTTTTTT. The chain has TRBV7-9 and TRBJ2-2; TRBD2 is a possible D gene (6 bases). Germline V lookup: CDR1 SEHNR, CDR2 FQNEAQ (reference sequence). The CDR3 length is 12 residues. The V gene lost 5 bases and the J gene lost 8 bases, with 9 bases spanning the gap. Filled out from reference TRBV7-9 and TRBJ2-2, the complete variable domain reads DTGVSQNPRHKITKRGQNVTFRCDPISEHNRLYWYRQTLGQGPEFLTYFQNEAQLEKSRLLSDRFSAERPKGSFSTLEIQRTEQGDSAMYLCASSNGGGELFFGEGSRLTVL.

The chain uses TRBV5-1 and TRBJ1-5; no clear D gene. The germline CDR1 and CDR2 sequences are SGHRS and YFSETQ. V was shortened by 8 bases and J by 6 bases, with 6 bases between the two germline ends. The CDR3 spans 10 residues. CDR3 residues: CARNTQPQHF. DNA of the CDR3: TGCGCCAGGAACACTCAGCCCCAGCATTTT.

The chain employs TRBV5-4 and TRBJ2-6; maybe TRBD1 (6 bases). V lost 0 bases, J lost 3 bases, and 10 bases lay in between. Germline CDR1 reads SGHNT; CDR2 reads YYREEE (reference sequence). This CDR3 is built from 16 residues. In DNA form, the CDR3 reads TGTGCCAGCAGCTTGGGGGGGCCTTTTGGGGCCAACGTCCTGACTTTC. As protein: CASSLGGPFGANVLTF.

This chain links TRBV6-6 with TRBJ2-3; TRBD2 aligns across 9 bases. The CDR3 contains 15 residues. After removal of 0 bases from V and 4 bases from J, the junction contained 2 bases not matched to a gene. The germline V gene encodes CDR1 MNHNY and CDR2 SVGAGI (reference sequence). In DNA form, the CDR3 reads TGTGCCAGCAGTTACTCGGCGGGAGGGCCAGATACGCAGTATTTT. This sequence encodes CASSYSAGGPDTQYF.

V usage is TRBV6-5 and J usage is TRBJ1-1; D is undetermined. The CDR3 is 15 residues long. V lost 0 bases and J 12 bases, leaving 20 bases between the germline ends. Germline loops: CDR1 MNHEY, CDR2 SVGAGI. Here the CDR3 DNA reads TGTGCCAGCAGTTACTCGGTTCAGACATCCGCCGGTTCTTTCTTT. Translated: CASSYSVQTSAGSFF.

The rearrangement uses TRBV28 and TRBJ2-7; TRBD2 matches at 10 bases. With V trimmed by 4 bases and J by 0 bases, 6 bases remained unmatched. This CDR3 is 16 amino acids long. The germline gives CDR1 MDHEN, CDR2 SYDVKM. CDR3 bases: TGTGCCAGCAGTTCAATTCTAGCGGGAGACTCCTACGAGCAGTACTTC. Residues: CASSSILAGDSYEQYF.

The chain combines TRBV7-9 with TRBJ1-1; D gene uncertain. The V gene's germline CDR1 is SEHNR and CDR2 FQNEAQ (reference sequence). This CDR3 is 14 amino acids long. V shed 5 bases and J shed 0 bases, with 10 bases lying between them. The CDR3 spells CASSPGWVNTEAFF. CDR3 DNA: TGTGCCAGCAGCCCCGGGTGGGTGAACACTGAAGCTTTCTTT.